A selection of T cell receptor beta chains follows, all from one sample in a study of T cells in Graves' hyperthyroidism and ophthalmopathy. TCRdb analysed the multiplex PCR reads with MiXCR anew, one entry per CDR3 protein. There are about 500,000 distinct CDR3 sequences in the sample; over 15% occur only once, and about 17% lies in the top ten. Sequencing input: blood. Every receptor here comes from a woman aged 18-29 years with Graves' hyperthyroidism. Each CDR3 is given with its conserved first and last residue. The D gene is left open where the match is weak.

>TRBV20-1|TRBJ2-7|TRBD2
CSASGTSDYEQYF
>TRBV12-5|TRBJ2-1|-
CASGLVTGNEQFF
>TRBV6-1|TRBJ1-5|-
CASSVASINRPQHF
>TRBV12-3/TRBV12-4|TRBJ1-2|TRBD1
CASTGGDRGRRRDGYTF
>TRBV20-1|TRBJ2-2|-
CSAVVFSVANTGELFF
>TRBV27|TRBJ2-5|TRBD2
CASSPYLAGGEETQYF
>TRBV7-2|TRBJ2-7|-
CASSPGPAAYEQYF
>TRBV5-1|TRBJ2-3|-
CASREGWDTQYF
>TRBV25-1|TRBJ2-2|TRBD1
CATRGQGITGELFF
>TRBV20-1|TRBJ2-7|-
CSARVNYEQYF
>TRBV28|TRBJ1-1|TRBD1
CASSLKRDRGRGTEAFF
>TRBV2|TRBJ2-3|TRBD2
CASSRVASGRAGFTDTQYF
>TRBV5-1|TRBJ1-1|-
CASSFKAANTEAFF
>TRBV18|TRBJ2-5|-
CASSPIDYSQETQYF
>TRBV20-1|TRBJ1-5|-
CSARGGGPNQPQHF
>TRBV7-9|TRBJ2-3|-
CASSIKGGRTDTQYF
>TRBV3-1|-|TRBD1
CASSPRDRRPYEQFF
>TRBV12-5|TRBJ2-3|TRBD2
CASGLGTSGSTDTQYF
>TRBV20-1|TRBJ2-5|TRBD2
CSALRLAGTQETQYF
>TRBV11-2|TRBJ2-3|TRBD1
CASRLGTGGITDTQYF
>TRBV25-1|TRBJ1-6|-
CASSAQDRNNSPLHF
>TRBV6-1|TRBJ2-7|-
CASSEALGSYYEQYF
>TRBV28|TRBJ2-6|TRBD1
CASSRLLRDRSSSGANVLTF
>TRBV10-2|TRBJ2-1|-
CASVGLWPGDYNEQFF
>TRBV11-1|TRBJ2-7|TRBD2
CASSLRAGEDYEQYF
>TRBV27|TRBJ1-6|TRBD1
CASSLTRQGTEDNSPLHF
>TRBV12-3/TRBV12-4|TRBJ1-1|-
CASSLAGWGNTEAFF
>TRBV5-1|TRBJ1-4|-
CASSPGPWTTNEKLFF
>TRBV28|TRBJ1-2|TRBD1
CASSPPDRVLANYGYTF
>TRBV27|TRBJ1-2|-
CASSLYQGLSYSYTF
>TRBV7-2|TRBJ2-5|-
CASTSSYQETQYF
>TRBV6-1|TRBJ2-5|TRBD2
CASRLAGGGTLQETQYF
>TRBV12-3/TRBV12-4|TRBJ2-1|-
CASSLEGTPGNEQFF
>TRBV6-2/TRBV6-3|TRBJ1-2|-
CAGSYSRGNYGYTF
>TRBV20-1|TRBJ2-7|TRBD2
CSARTSGRAPEQYF
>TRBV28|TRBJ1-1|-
CASSFSIRDTEAFF
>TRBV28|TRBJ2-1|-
CASSLVPSLGNEQFF
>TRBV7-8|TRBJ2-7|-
CASSLAGQLLYEQYF
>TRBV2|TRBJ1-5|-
CASRSTENQPQHF
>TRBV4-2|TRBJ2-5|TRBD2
CASSQEPGLYQETQYF
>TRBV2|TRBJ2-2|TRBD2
CASSETGRANTGELFF
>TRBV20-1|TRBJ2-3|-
CSAATRDTQYF
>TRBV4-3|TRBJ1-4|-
CASSLTYLSLPLTNEKLFF
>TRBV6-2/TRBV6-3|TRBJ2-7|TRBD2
CASRREVYEQYF
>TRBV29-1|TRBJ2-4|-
CSVEGDLQYF
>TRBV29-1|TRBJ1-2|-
CSVGQNELGGYTF
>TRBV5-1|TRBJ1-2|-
CATTPRGDGYGYTF
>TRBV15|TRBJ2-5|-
CATSRDVHQQETQYF
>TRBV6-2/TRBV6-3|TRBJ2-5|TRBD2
CASSQRTSGGPETQYF
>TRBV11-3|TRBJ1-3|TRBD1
CASSPSVGGRTGPFSGNTVYF
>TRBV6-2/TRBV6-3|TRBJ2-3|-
CASSSNGPDTQYF
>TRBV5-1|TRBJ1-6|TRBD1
CASSSAGGGNSPLHF
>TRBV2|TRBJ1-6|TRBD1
CARGTGSSYNSPLHF
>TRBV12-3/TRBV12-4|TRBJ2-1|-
CASSFGGYDEQFF